This T cell receptor beta chain derives from a study of blood T cell repertoires in COVID-19. Study background: PBMCs, B-cell-depleted T cells, or T cells were the source of the cDNA or gDNA that made up the material.

Clones were read by immunoSEQ multiplex PCR, and TCRdb kept only the in-frame ones, dropping some. Here the sample spans some 250,000 clones, around 83% being singletons. This CDR3 contains 16 residues. From germline, CDR1 is MNHNY and CDR2 SVGAGI (reference sequence). The J segment lost 2 bases and the V segment lost 4 bases, leaving 10 bases of the junction unmatched. The source material was peripheral blood. The receptor was derived from a woman over 75 with acute or convalescent COVID-19. The V gene is TRBV6-6, the J gene TRBJ2-7; TRBD1 agrees at 8 bases. The CDR3 coding sequence is TGTGCCAGCAGTTCGCGTCAGGGGGCAACAACCTACGAGCAGTACTTC. Its translation: CASSSRQGATTYEQYF.